This T cell receptor beta chain came from a study of cytomegalovirus exposure and HLA in healthy donors. With 60 Vbeta and 13 Jbeta primers, the PCR was carried out. Libraries were prepared by immunoSEQ multiplex PCR; TCRdb keeps only in-frame clonotypes and omits some of them. The repertoire holds fewer than 200,000 clones, with 70% to 90% as singletons. The CDR3 spans 14 residues. V was shortened by 10 bases and J by 3 bases, with 19 bases between the two germline ends. Germline CDR1 is MNHNS and CDR2 is SASEGT. This chain uses TRBV6-1 with TRBJ2-7, with TRBD1 as a possible D gene (6 bases). This TCR was sampled from a woman aged 18-29 years in good health and CMV-seronegative. Sequencing was carried out using PBMCs. CDR3 protein: CATNLQGSIYEQYF. CDR3 DNA sequence: TGTGCCACCAACCTACAGGGAAGTATCTACGAGCAGTACTTC.